This TCR beta chain derives from a study of blood T cell repertoires in COVID-19. About the research overall: Sites in the United States, Italy and Spain provided acute and convalescent COVID-19 samples. From T cells, B-cell-depleted T cells, or PBMCs came the material, which was cDNA or gDNA.

V shed 10 bases and J 2 bases; nucleotides not matched to a gene: 8. The CDR3 spans 13 residues. Germline V gene data show CDR1 as SGDLS and CDR2 as YYNGEE. Libraries were prepared by immunoSEQ multiplex PCR; TCRdb keeps only in-frame clonotypes and omits some of them. The data contain over 150,000 clones, around 82% of them singletons. Two negative PCRs, clearance, or symptom resolution characterized the recovered Cohort 3 donors. This TCR was recovered from a man in his forties who had recovered from COVID-19. The sample was PBMCs or T cells enriched from blood (not recorded which). The chain joins TRBV9 to TRBJ2-7; 8 bases are shared with TRBD2. The CDR3 spells CAAGLAGTYEQYV. The CDR3 DNA follows: TGTGCCGCGGGGCTAGCGGGCACCTACGAGCAGTACGTC.